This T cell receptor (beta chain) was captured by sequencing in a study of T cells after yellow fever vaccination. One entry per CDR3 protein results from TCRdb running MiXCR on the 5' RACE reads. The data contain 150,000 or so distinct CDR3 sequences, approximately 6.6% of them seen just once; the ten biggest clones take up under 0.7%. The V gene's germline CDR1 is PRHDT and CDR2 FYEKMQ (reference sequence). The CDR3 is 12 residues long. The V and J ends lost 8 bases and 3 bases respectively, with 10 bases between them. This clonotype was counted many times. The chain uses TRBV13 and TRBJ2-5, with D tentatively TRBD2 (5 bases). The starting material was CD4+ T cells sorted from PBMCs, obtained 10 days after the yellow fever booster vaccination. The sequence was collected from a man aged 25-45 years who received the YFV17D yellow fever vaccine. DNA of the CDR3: TGTGCCAGCGCAGCGGCTAAAGAGACCCAGTACTTC. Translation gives CASAAAKETQYF.